These 27 T cell receptor beta chains share one sample of origin, sequenced in a study of CD4+ T cells in melanoma. Assay: immunoSEQ multiplex PCR; the TCRdb copy retains only in-frame clones and omits some. The sample contains approximately 14,000 clones, 62% of which appear only once. Specimen: cells from a culture (not recorded whether cultured in vitro). The receptors were gathered from a human donor with melanoma.

V is TRBV6-5 and J is TRBJ1-2; 10 positions agree with TRBD1. Germline CDR1 and CDR2: MNHEY and SVGAGI. Unmatched junction bases numbered 0, after V lost 5 bases and J lost 6 bases. The CDR3 is made up of 12 amino acids. In DNA, the CDR3 is TGTGCCAGCAGTGGGACAGGGGATGGCTACACCTTC. Translation: CASSGTGDGYTF.

The rearrangement uses TRBV4-1 and TRBJ1-6; D is unresolved. The CDR3 consists of 14 residues. V was clipped by 5 bases and J by 10 bases, with 15 bases between them. Germline lookup yields CDR1 MGHRA and CDR2 YSYEKL. The CDR3 here is CASSSPIPRSPLHF. In DNA, the CDR3 is TGCGCCAGCAGCTCCCCTATACCGAGGTCACCCCTCCACTTT.

This clone was recorded only once. V and J are TRBV10-3 and TRBJ1-3, with unresolved D. Germline loops: CDR1 ENHRY, CDR2 SYGVKD. CDR3 length equals 12 residues. Between the trimmed V and J ends, which lost 2 bases and 3 bases, there was a span of 2 bases. CDR3 sequence (DNA): TGTGCCATCAGTGAGGGTGGAAACACCATATATTTT. This codes for CAISEGGNTIYF.

The CDR3 nucleotides read TGTGCCAGCAGCGCCCGGGGGAACACCGGGGAGCTGTTTTTT. Residues: CASSARGNTGELFF. The chain employs TRBV11-2 and TRBJ2-2, with a possible D match to TRBD2 (5 bases). Trimming cost V 5 bases and J 1 base, with 8 bases left between them. There are 14 residues in the CDR3. CDR1 is SGHAT, CDR2 FQNNGV, per germline.

This clone turned up a few times. This chain connects TRBV5-1 to TRBJ1-5; tentatively, D is TRBD1 (6 bases). Germline V gives CDR1 SGHRS, CDR2 YFSETQ. The CDR3 has 14 amino acids. V lost 4 bases and J lost 7, with 15 bases in between. The CDR3 coding sequence is TGCGCCAGCAGCACAGGACAGCCCGGGCAGCCCCAGCATTTT. Encoded protein: CASSTGQPGQPQHF.

The genes are TRBV29-1 and TRBJ2-4; no firm D call. V lost 2 bases, J lost 6 bases, and 11 bases lay in between. In germline, CDR1 is SQVTM, CDR2 ANQGSEA. CDR3 size: 13 residues. The CDR3: CSVELGGINIQYF. CDR3 DNA sequence: TGCAGCGTTGAACTGGGTGGAATAAACATTCAGTACTTC.

There are a few counts of this clone. The J gene is TRBJ1-1, the V gene TRBV2; 8 nucleotides agree with TRBD1. This CDR3 contains 13 residues. From germline, CDR1 is SNHLY and CDR2 FYNNEI. V was clipped by 7 bases and J by 4 bases; unmatched bases: 5. CDR3 nucleotide sequence: TGTGCCAGCATACAGGGGGAGGGCACTGAAGCTTTCTTT. Translated, it gives CASIQGEGTEAFF.

The rearrangement links TRBV6-1 to TRBJ2-5, with D unresolved. The CDR3 spans 12 residues. The V end was cut by 2 bases, the J end by 7 bases, with 8 bases between. Germline V gene data show CDR1 as MNHNS and CDR2 as SASEGT. CDR3 nucleotide sequence: TGTGCCAGCAGTGAATTTGGAATGACCCAGTACTTC. Translation: CASSEFGMTQYF.

V is TRBV7-6 and J is TRBJ2-1; 9 bases map to TRBD1. The trim removed 4 bases at V and 5 bases at J, leaving 9 bases unmatched. Germline V lookup: CDR1 SGHVS, CDR2 FNYEAQ. The CDR3 extends over 16 amino acids. The DNA for the CDR3 is TGTGCCAGCAGCTCCCTGGCGGGACAGGGACACAATGAGCAGTTCTTC. Protein product: CASSSLAGQGHNEQFF.

The chain uses TRBV25-1 and TRBJ1-6, with 8 bases identical to TRBD1. The CDR3 is made up of 14 amino acids. Germline-derived CDR1 and CDR2 are MGHDK and SYGVNS. J gave up 6 bases and V 3 bases, and 1 base lay outside the gene matches. The CDR3 DNA sequence: TGTGCCAGCAGTGAGGGACAGGCTAATTCACCCCTCCACTTT. This gives the protein CASSEGQANSPLHF.

Within the sample, this clone is medium-sized. The chain carries TRBV2 and TRBJ2-7; possibly TRBD1 for D (5 bases). Germline V CDR1 and CDR2: SNHLY, FYNNEI. Trimming stripped 4 bases from V and 6 bases from J, with 25 bases between. The CDR3 runs 17 residues. The CDR3: CASSGVQGRNVLGEQYF. Written as DNA, the CDR3 is TGTGCCAGCAGTGGAGTTCAGGGTCGAAATGTGCTAGGCGAGCAGTACTTC.

The chain has TRBV6-1 and TRBJ1-6, with 8 bases fitting TRBD1. Germline V gene sequence: CDR1 MNHNS, CDR2 SASEGT. V lost 1 base to trimming and J lost 5 bases; unmatched junction nucleotides: 10. The CDR3 runs 18 residues. Written as DNA, the CDR3 is TGTGCCAGCAGTGAAGGGACAGGGACCCCTCGGCATAATTCACCCCTCCACTTT. Protein product: CASSEGTGTPRHNSPLHF.

V is TRBV18 and J is TRBJ1-1, with D possibly matching TRBD1 (5 bases). From germline, CDR1 is KGHSH and CDR2 LQKENI. The CDR3 length is 16 residues. V shed 3 bases and J shed 1 base, with 15 bases lying between them. The CDR3 DNA sequence: TGTGCCAGCTCACCTTCTCTTATGACAGCGAACACTGAAGCTTTCTTT. Translated, it gives CASSPSLMTANTEAFF.

This clone has only a few counts. The rearrangement uses TRBV9 and TRBJ2-3, with a tentative D call TRBD1 (6 bases). The CDR3 covers 15 residues. CDR1 and CDR2 (germline): SGDLS, YYNGEE. V lost 0 bases and J lost 6, with 14 bases in between. This CDR3 reads CASSVVGAGRDTQYF. The DNA for the CDR3 is TGTGCCAGCAGCGTAGTGGGGGCCGGTAGGGATACGCAGTATTTT.

This clone showed up just a few times. The J gene is TRBJ1-6, the V gene TRBV12-5, with D uncertain. The V end was cut by 6 bases, the J end by 6 bases, with 9 bases between. CDR1 is LGHNT and CDR2 is FRNRAP in the germline V gene. The CDR3 covers 13 residues. The CDR3 coding sequence is TGTGCTAGTGGGAGGGTAGCTAATTCACCCCTCCACTTT. Amino acid sequence: CASGRVANSPLHF. Based on the CDR3 plus reference TRBV12-5 and TRBJ1-6, the full variable domain is DARVTQTPRHKVTEMGQEVTMRCQPILGHNTVFWYRQTMMQGLELLAYFRNRAPLDDSGMPKDRFSAEMPDATLATLKIQPSEPRDSAVYFCASGRVANSPLHFGNGTRLTVT.

The V and J genes are TRBV18 and TRBJ2-2, with 7 positions matching TRBD1. Germline values: CDR1 KGHSH, CDR2 LQKENI. The junction had 4 bases not matched to a gene; V was cut back by 2 bases and J by 4 bases. This CDR3 region has 15 residues. CDR3: CASSPGDRGTGELFF. CDR3 sequence (DNA): TGTGCCAGCTCACCAGGGGACAGAGGCACCGGGGAGCTGTTTTTT.

The genes are TRBV11-2 and TRBJ2-5, with D perhaps matching TRBD2 (6 bases). CDR1 and CDR2 (germline): SGHAT, FQNNGV. The V end lost 3 bases, the J end lost 5 bases, and 16 bases lay between the germline ends. CDR3 size: 15 residues. As DNA, the CDR3 is TGTGCCAGCAGCTTGGAGGGCTCGGTGCGGGAGACCCAGTACTTC. Encoded protein: CASSLEGSVRETQYF.

This clone has more than one count but fewer than ten. CDR3 loop: CASRMEPQETQYF. CDR3 DNA: TGCGCCAGCAGGATGGAGCCCCAAGAGACCCAGTACTTC. This chain connects TRBV5-1 to TRBJ2-5; D unclear. This CDR3 spans 13 amino acids. Germline loops: CDR1 SGHRS, CDR2 YFSETQ. V was clipped by 5 bases and J by 1 base, with 9 bases between them. The full variable domain, its missing parts supplied by reference TRBV5-1 and TRBJ2-5, is KAGVTQTPRYLIKTRGQQVTLSCSPISGHRSVSWYQQTPGQGLQFLFEYFSETQRNKGNFPGRFSGRQFSNSRSEMNVSTLELGDSALYLCASRMEPQETQYFGPGTRLLVL.

The rearrangement joins TRBV5-1 to TRBJ2-7; possibly TRBD1 for D (6 bases). CDR1 is SGHRS, CDR2 YFSETQ, per germline. The V gene lost 1 base and the J gene lost 3 bases, with 11 bases spanning the gap. This CDR3 spans 14 amino acids. The CDR3 DNA follows: TGCGCCAGCAGCTTGTATGGGACACTCTACGAGCAGTACTTC. This gives the protein CASSLYGTLYEQYF.

The chain carries TRBV4-1 and TRBJ1-4; D is unresolved. Germline V lookup: CDR1 MGHRA, CDR2 YSYEKL. The length of the CDR3 is 15 residues. Trimming took off 1 base at V and 4 bases at J, with 10 bases between the two ends. The CDR3 region has the DNA TGCGCCAGCAGCCAAGGGGGTTTTGGTAATGAAAAACTGTTTTTT. It yields the protein CASSQGGFGNEKLFF.

This clone was counted a single time. The chain employs TRBV30 and TRBJ2-3; no clear D gene. CDR1 is GTSNPN, CDR2 SVGIG, per germline (reference sequence). The CDR3 covers 14 residues. V lost 5 bases to trimming and J lost 0 bases, with 12 bases between them. The CDR3 nucleotides are TGTGCCTGGGGGTCGGGCCTTAGCACAGATACGCAGTATTTT. Its protein product is CAWGSGLSTDTQYF. The full variable domain, completed using reference TRBV30 and TRBJ2-3, is SQTIHQWPATLVQPVGSPLSLECTVEGTSNPNLYWYRQAAGRGLQLLFYSVGIGQISSEVPQNLSASRPQDRQFILSSKKLLLSDSGFYLCAWGSGLSTDTQYFGPGTRLTVL.

The chain has TRBV5-1 and TRBJ2-7; D not certain. Looked up from germline, CDR1 is SGHRS and CDR2 is YFSETQ. V dropped 4 bases and J dropped 3 bases, with 8 bases sitting between them. The CDR3 loop spans 12 amino acids. DNA of the CDR3: TGCGCCAGCAGCGTGGCCGGCTACGAGCAGTACTTC. Translating it yields CASSVAGYEQYF.

The V call is TRBV19, the J call TRBJ2-3; D is uncertain. Germline CDR1 reads LNHDA; CDR2 reads SQIVND (reference sequence). V shed 3 bases and J shed 7 bases, with 11 bases lying between them. The CDR3 contains 13 residues. The CDR3 DNA reads TGTGCCAGTAGTATGACGTTTACGAATACGCAGTATTTT. This gives the protein CASSMTFTNTQYF. Combining the CDR3 with reference TRBV19 and TRBJ2-3 gives the whole variable domain DGGITQSPKYLFRKEGQNVTLSCEQNLNHDAMYWYRQDPGQGLRLIYYSQIVNDFQKGDIAEGYSVSREKKESFPLTVTSAQKNPTAFYLCASSMTFTNTQYFGPGTRLTVL.

The V and J genes are TRBV27 and TRBJ1-5; possible D gene TRBD1, 6 bases. The germline V gene encodes CDR1 MNHEY and CDR2 SMNVEV (reference sequence). V lost 6 bases, J lost 3 bases, and 12 bases lay in between. This CDR3 comprises 14 residues. CDR3 sequence reads: CASRPQGNNQPQHF. CDR3 DNA: TGTGCCAGCAGACCCCAGGGGAACAATCAGCCCCAGCATTTT.

This clone was detected a few times. J is TRBJ2-6 and V is TRBV7-3, with a possible D match to TRBD1 (6 bases). V was pared by 5 bases and J by 0 bases, with 8 bases between. The length of the CDR3 is 15 residues. Per the germline V gene, CDR1 is SGHTA and CDR2 is FQGTGA. The CDR3 bases are TGTGCCAGCAGCATGGGGGCCTCTGGGGCCAACGTCCTGACTTTC. Protein product: CASSMGASGANVLTF.

The V gene is TRBV10-3, the J gene TRBJ1-1; 7 positions match TRBD1. The CDR3 consists of 14 residues. Germline V lookup: CDR1 ENHRY, CDR2 SYGVKD. After removal of 2 bases from V and 5 bases from J, the junction contained 5 bases not matched to a gene. The CDR3 protein is CAISEAGTETEAFF. In DNA, the CDR3 is TGTGCCATCAGTGAGGCTGGGACAGAGACTGAAGCTTTCTTT.

This clone was seen a handful of times. The CDR3, as DNA: TGTGCCAGTAGCATTCCGGGAGAGCGGGGGGGCCGGGAGACCCAGTACTTC. Its translation is CASSIPGERGGRETQYF. The V gene is TRBV19, the J gene TRBJ2-5; TRBD2 aligns across 10 bases. CDR1 LNHDA and CDR2 SQIVND come from the germline V gene (reference sequence). V was pared by 6 bases and J by 5 bases, with 15 bases of the junction left unmatched. The CDR3 consists of 17 residues.